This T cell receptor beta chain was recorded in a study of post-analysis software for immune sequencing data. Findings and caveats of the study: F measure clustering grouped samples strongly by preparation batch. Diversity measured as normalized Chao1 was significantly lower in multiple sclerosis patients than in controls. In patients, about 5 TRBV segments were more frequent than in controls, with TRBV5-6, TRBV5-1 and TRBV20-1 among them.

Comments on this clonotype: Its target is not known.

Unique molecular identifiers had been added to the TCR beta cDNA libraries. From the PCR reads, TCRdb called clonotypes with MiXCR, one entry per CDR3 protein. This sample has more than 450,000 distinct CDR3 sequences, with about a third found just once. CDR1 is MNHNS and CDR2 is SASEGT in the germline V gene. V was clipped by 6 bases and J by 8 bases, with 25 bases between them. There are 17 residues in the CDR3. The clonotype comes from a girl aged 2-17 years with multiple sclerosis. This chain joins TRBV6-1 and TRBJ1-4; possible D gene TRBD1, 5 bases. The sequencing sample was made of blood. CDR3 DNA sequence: TGTGCCAGCAGCCGAGATCCCCTACGGGGGGTGGGAGAAAAACTGTTTTTT. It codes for CASSRDPLRGVGEKLFF.